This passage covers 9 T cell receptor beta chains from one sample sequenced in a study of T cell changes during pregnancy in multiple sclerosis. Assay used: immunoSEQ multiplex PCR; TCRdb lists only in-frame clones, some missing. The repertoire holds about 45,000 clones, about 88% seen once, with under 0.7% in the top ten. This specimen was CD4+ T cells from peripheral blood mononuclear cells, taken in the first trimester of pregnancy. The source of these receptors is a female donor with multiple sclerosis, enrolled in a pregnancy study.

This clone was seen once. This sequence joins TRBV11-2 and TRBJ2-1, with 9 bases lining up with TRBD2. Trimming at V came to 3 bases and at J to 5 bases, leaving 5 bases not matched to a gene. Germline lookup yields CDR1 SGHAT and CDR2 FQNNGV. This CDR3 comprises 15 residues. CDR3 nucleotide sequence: TGTGCCAGCAGCTTGAGTCTAGCGGGGAACAATGAGCAGTTCTTC. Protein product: CASSLSLAGNNEQFF.

The CDR3 bases are TGTGCCAGCAGCTCGGAAGGCAGGGCGAACACCATATATTTT. Its translation is CASSSEGRANTIYF. This chain links TRBV5-4 with TRBJ1-3, with D perhaps TRBD1 (5 bases). The germline V and J ends were trimmed by 3 bases and 7 bases, with 14 bases remaining between them. Germline-derived CDR1 and CDR2 are SGHNT and YYREEE (reference sequence). This CDR3 spans 14 amino acids.

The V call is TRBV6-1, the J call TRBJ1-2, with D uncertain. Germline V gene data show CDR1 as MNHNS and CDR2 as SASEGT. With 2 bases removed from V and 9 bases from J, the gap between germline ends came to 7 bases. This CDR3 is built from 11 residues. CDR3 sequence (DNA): TGTGCCAGCAGTGAATGGAGGCGCTACACCTTC. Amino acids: CASSEWRRYTF.

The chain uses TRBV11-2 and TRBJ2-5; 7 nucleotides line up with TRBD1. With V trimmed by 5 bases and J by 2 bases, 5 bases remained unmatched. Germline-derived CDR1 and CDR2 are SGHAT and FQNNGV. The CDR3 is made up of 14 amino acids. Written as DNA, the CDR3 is TGTGCCAGCAGCCAAGGACAGGCGCAAGAGACCCAGTACTTC. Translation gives CASSQGQAQETQYF.

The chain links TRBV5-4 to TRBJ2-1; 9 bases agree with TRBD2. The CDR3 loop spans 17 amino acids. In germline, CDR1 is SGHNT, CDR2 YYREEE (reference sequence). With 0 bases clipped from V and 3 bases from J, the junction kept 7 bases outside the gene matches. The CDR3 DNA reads TGTGCCAGCAGCTTGGCGATTGTTAGCGGGAGCTACAATGAGCAGTTCTTC. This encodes CASSLAIVSGSYNEQFF.

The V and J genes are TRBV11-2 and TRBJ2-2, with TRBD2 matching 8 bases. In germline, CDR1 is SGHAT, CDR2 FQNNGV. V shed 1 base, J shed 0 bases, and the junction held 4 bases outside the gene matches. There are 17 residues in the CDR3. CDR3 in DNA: TGTGCCAGCAGCTTAGCTCGGCGGGGGGCGAACACCGGGGAGCTGTTTTTT. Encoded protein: CASSLARRGANTGELFF.

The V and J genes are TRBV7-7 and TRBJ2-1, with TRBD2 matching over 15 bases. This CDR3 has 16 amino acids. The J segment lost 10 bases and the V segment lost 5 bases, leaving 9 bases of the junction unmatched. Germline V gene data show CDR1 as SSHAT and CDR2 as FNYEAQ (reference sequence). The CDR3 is CASSPGLAGGPREQFF. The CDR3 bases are TGTGCCAGCAGCCCGGGACTAGCGGGAGGCCCGCGGGAGCAGTTCTTC.

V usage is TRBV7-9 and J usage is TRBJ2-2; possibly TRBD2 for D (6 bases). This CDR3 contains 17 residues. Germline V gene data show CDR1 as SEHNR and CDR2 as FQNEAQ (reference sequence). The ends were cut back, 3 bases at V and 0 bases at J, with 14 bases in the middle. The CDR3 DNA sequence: TGTGCCAGCAGCTTGAGTCGCGGGAAGACGAACACCGGGGAGCTGTTTTTT. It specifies CASSLSRGKTNTGELFF.

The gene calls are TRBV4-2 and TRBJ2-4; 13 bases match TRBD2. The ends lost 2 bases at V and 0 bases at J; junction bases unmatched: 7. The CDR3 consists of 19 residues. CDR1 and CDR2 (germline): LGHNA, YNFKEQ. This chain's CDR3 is CASSQTGTSGTIAKNIQYF. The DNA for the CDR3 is TGTGCCAGCAGCCAAACTGGGACTAGCGGGACCATAGCCAAAAACATTCAGTACTTC.